These T cell receptor beta chains were read from a single sample in a study of PD-1 blockade in classical Hodgkin lymphoma. The method was immunoSEQ multiplex PCR; TCRdb's version includes in-frame clones alone and lacks a portion of them. The sample includes roughly 11,000 clones, around three quarters of them seen just once. The input for sequencing was peripheral blood mononuclear cells (PBMCs), taken at baseline. These receptor sequences come from a human donor with classical Hodgkin lymphoma. The CDR3 runs from the conserved cysteine through the conserved F or W. A D gene is named only where the DNA matches it firmly. A row's size may be missing; if present it is once, few, many or a size class.

j_call | v_call | clone_size | d_call | cdr3_aa | cdr3_nt
TRBJ2-5 | TRBV28 | . | . | CASSFLLVQETQYF | TGTGCCAGCAGTTTTTTACTAGTCCAAGAGACCCAGTACTTC
TRBJ2-3 | TRBV7-2 | . | . | CASSLVWADTQYF | TGTGCCAGCAGCTTAGTTTGGGCAGATACGCAGTATTTT
TRBJ2-5 | TRBV19 | . | . | CASRQEETQYF | TGTGCCAGTAGGCAGGAGGAGACCCAGTACTTC
TRBJ1-5 | TRBV28 | . | . | CASRNAGAREPQHF | TGTGCCAGCAGAAACGCGGGTGCAAGGGAGCCCCAGCATTTT
TRBJ1-5 | TRBV12-5 | . | . | CASGFGNNQPQHF | TGTGCTAGTGGTTTTGGCAACAATCAGCCCCAGCATTTT
TRBJ2-3 | TRBV28 | . | TRBD1 | CTSSLGTGDTDTQYF | TGTACCAGCAGTCTAGGGACAGGGGATACAGATACGCAGTATTTT
TRBJ2-7 | TRBV5-6 | . | . | CASRVGLALTYEQYF | TGTGCCAGCAGGGTGGGGCTAGCGCTAACCTACGAGCAGTACTTC
TRBJ1-1 | TRBV4-3 | . | . | CASSQDGGQRAFF | TGCGCCAGCAGCCAAGATGGGGGGCAGCGGGCTTTCTTT
TRBJ1-5 | TRBV5-1 | . | . | CASSFTGSSNQPQHF | TGCGCCAGCAGCTTCACAGGGAGTAGCAATCAGCCCCAGCATTTT
TRBJ1-2 | TRBV10-3 | . | TRBD1 | CAISNINRGRASGYTF | TGTGCCATCAGTAATATAAATAGGGGGCGAGCCTCTGGCTACACCTTC
TRBJ2-1 | TRBV28 | . | TRBD1 | CASRTQGLYNEQFF | TGTGCCAGCAGGACACAGGGGCTTTACAATGAGCAGTTCTTC
TRBJ1-1 | TRBV7-2 | . | TRBD1 | CASSARTGTTEAFF | TGTGCCAGCAGCGCGAGGACAGGGACCACTGAAGCTTTCTTT
TRBJ2-1 | TRBV27 | . | . | CASSLLGSLYNEQFF | TGTGCCAGCAGTTTACTCGGGAGTCTCTACAATGAGCAGTTCTTC
TRBJ1-3 | TRBV28 | . | . | CASTGLGNTIYF | TGTGCCAGCACAGGGTTAGGAAACACCATATATTTT
TRBJ2-4 | TRBV6-5 | few | . | CASSARELAKNIQYF | TGTGCCAGCAGTGCCCGGGAGCTAGCCAAAAACATTCAGTACTTC
TRBJ1-2 | TRBV5-4 | . | . | CASSQQRDSYGYTF | TGTGCCAGCAGCCAACAGAGAGACAGCTATGGCTACACCTTC
TRBJ2-5 | TRBV9 | . | TRBD2 | CASSVDPLAGVETQYF | TGTGCCAGCAGCGTAGACCCCCTAGCGGGAGTAGAGACCCAGTACTTC
TRBJ2-3 | TRBV14 | . | TRBD2 | CASTGKREGPLGTDTQYF | TGTGCCAGCACGGGGAAGCGGGAGGGCCCTCTAGGCACAGATACGCAGTATTTT
TRBJ2-7 | TRBV5-1 | . | . | CASSLVLGEQYF | TGCGCCAGCAGCTTGGTTCTTGGCGAGCAGTACTTC
TRBJ2-1 | TRBV25-1 | . | TRBD2 | CASGTSGTFNEQFF | TGTGCCAGCGGGACTAGCGGGACGTTCAATGAGCAGTTCTTC
TRBJ2-7 | TRBV11-3 | . | TRBD1 | CASSLSGQGVEQYF | TGTGCCAGCAGCTTAAGCGGACAGGGGGTTGAGCAGTACTTC
TRBJ2-5 | TRBV7-3 | . | TRBD1 | CASSSTGVTQETQYF | TGTGCCAGCAGCTCGACAGGGGTAACTCAAGAGACCCAGTACTTC
TRBJ2-5 | TRBV4-1 | . | TRBD2 | CASSPGTSGSYGQYF | TGCGCCAGCAGCCCCGGGACTAGCGGATCCTACGGGCAGTACTTC
TRBJ1-1 | TRBV2 | once | . | CASSSDRGSDTEAFF | TGTGCCAGCAGCTCCGACAGAGGATCTGACACTGAAGCTTTCTTT
TRBJ1-5 | TRBV18 | . | . | CASSPGAGINQPQHF | TGTGCCAGCTCACCCGGGGCAGGGATAAATCAGCCCCAGCATTTT
TRBJ1-3 | TRBV10-3 | . | . | CAISPTGSGNTIYF | TGTGCCATCAGCCCGACAGGCTCTGGAAACACCATATATTTT
TRBJ1-2 | TRBV7-2 | . | TRBD1 | CASSPGQFYGYTF | TGTGCCAGCAGCCCGGGACAGTTCTATGGCTACACCTTC
TRBJ2-5 | TRBV18 | . | TRBD2 | CASSPAIAGLETQYF | TGTGCCAGCTCACCGGCGATAGCGGGGTTAGAGACCCAGTACTTC
TRBJ2-7 | TRBV18 | . | TRBD1 | CASSPGTGPYEQYF | TGTGCCAGCTCACCCGGGACAGGGCCCTACGAGCAGTACTTC
TRBJ2-1 | TRBV7-9 | . | . | CASSLEVEQFF | TGTGCCAGCAGCTTAGAGGTTGAGCAGTTCTTC
TRBJ2-1 | TRBV11-2 | . | . | CASSLAGYNEQFF | TGTGCCAGCAGCTTAGCCGGGTACAATGAGCAGTTCTTC
TRBJ2-7 | TRBV28 | . | . | CASTVPARYEQYF | TGTGCCAGCACGGTGCCAGCTCGGTACGAGCAGTACTTC
TRBJ1-2 | TRBV7-2 | few | . | CASSLVGNYGYTF | TGTGCCAGCAGCTTAGTCGGAAACTATGGCTACACCTTC
TRBJ2-7 | TRBV19 | . | . | CASSKGAGAYYEQYF | TGTGCCAGTAGTAAGGGGGCGGGGGCCTACTACGAGCAGTACTTC
TRBJ2-7 | TRBV18 | . | TRBD1 | CASSLAGGYEQYF | TGTGCCAGCTCACTAGCAGGGGGCTACGAGCAGTACTTC
TRBJ2-1 | TRBV27 | . | . | CASSFGRSSYNEQFF | TGTGCCAGCAGTTTTGGCCGGAGCTCCTACAATGAGCAGTTCTTC
TRBJ1-2 | TRBV7-2 | . | . | CASSLYYGYTF | TGTGCCAGCAGCCTTTACTATGGCTACACCTTC
TRBJ1-1 | TRBV30 | . | . | CAWSSSRGGNTEAFF | TGTGCCTGGAGCTCCAGCCGGGGCGGTAATACTGAAGCTTTCTTT
TRBJ1-2 | TRBV18 | . | . | CASSPTRERGYTF | TGTGCCAGCTCCCCGACCAGGGAGAGAGGCTACACCTTC
TRBJ1-4 | TRBV10-3 | few | . | CAISEVSTNEKLFF | TGTGCCATCAGTGAAGTTTCAACTAATGAAAAACTGTTTTTT
TRBJ1-5 | TRBV27 | . | TRBD1 | CASSPGQGWQPQHF | TGTGCCAGCAGTCCCGGACAGGGTTGGCAGCCCCAGCATTTT
TRBJ2-5 | TRBV28 | . | . | CASSSIDRFQETQYF | TGTGCCAGCAGTTCGATAGACAGATTCCAAGAGACCCAGTACTTC
TRBJ1-6 | TRBV5-1 | . | TRBD1 | CASSLLGPPGGISYNSPLHF | TGCGCCAGCAGCCTGTTAGGGCCTCCAGGGGGCATCTCCTATAATTCACCCCTCCACTTT
TRBJ2-5 | TRBV30 | . | TRBD2 | CAWSVQRGGLQTQYF | TGTGCCTGGAGTGTACAGCGGGGGGGCCTCCAGACCCAGTACTTC
TRBJ2-1 | TRBV5-4 | . | TRBD2 | CASSFASGRPSSYNEQFF | TGTGCCAGCAGCTTCGCTAGCGGGAGGCCCAGCTCCTACAATGAGCAGTTCTTC
TRBJ2-2 | TRBV6-1 | . | . | CASRDLANTGELFF | TGTGCCAGCAGGGATCTAGCGAACACCGGGGAGCTGTTTTTT
TRBJ1-1 | TRBV28 | . | . | CASRLPGNTEAFF | TGTGCCAGCAGACTCCCCGGGAACACTGAAGCTTTCTTT
TRBJ1-1 | TRBV7-8 | . | . | CASSLAARGYNTEAFF | TGTGCCAGCAGCTTAGCCGCCAGGGGATATAACACTGAAGCTTTCTTT
TRBJ1-4 | TRBV7-9 | . | TRBD1 | CASSTRTGGSEKLFF | TGTGCCAGCAGCACTAGGACAGGGGGCAGTGAAAAACTGTTTTTT
TRBJ2-5 | TRBV6-5 | once | TRBD2 | CASSTPGGETQYF | TGTGCCAGCAGTACCCCCGGGGGGGAGACCCAGTACTTC